This T cell receptor beta chain was found in a study of blood T cell repertoires in COVID-19. Study-wide background: From the United States, Italy and Spain came samples of acute and convalescent COVID-19. PBMCs, B-cell-depleted T cells, or T cells were the source of the cDNA or gDNA that made up the material.

V lost 7 bases and J 2 bases, leaving 17 bases between the germline ends. The CDR3 runs to 15 residues. Germline CDR1 and CDR2: MDHEN and SYDVKM. Libraries were prepared by immunoSEQ multiplex PCR; TCRdb keeps only in-frame clonotypes and omits some of them. Seen here are roughly 14,000 clones, more than 70% observed once, and the top ten hold roughly 15%. The sample was peripheral blood. The clonotype originates from a human donor in a cohort sampled during active COVID-19. The rearrangement uses TRBV28 and TRBJ1-1; a weak D match, TRBD1 (6 bases). CDR3 protein: CASTRGRSHNTEAFF. The CDR3 DNA sequence: TGTGCCAGCACTAGGGGGAGAAGCCACAACACTGAAGCTTTCTTT.